This paragraph covers one T cell receptor beta chain sequence. This record belongs to a study of blood T cell repertoires in COVID-19. On the study more broadly: Specimens from acute and convalescent COVID-19 originated in the United States, Italy and Spain. T cells, B-cell-depleted T cells, or PBMCs supplied cDNA or gDNA.

Per the authors' pipeline: Amplified reference gene primers provided the basis for estimating nucleated cell counts. The data were produced by immunoSEQ multiplex PCR, yet TCRdb's version contains in-frame clones alone and is incomplete. V, J and clone size are taken as reported in that table, and D and trimming were inferred from the DNA itself. This sample carries about 130,000 clones, approximately 80% of them seen once, and the ten largest clones take over 9%. V lost 8 bases, J lost 6 bases, and 8 bases stayed unmatched. Per germline, CDR1 MNHEY and CDR2 SVGAGI. The CDR3 spans 15 residues. The TCR comes from a woman in her sixties or seventies with acute or convalescent COVID-19. V gene TRBV6-5 combines with J gene TRBJ2-4, with 12 bases identical to TRBD2. Sequencing was carried out using peripheral blood. The CDR3 spells CASGLAGKTLNIQYF. The CDR3 coding sequence is TGTGCCAGCGGACTAGCGGGGAAAACCTTAAACATTCAGTACTTC.